This TCR beta chain was captured in a study of cytomegalovirus exposure and HLA in healthy donors. Study-wide context: The 130 or so validation repertoires, a later analysis reported, used the same platform as the roughly 660 repertoires from the first cohort.

The CDR3 loop spans 19 amino acids. CDR1 and CDR2 (germline): SGHRS, YFSETQ. V was shortened by 0 bases and J by 1 base, with 17 bases between the two germline ends. TCRdb keeps only in-frame clones here, not all; method: immunoSEQ multiplex PCR. The data show about 120,000 clones, 88% seen once. Source material: PBMCs. The chain couples TRBV5-1 to TRBJ2-6; a possible D gene is TRBD1 (6 bases). The receptor's source is a man aged 18 to 30 in good health and CMV-seropositive. The CDR3 sequence is CASSLGLGRGYSGANVLTF. Here the CDR3 DNA reads TGCGCCAGCAGCTTGGGTTTGGGCAGGGGATATTCTGGGGCCAACGTCCTGACTTTC.